This T cell receptor (beta chain) was observed in a study of shared clonotypes between healthy human individuals. Naive CD8 cells, CD45RO-negative and positively selected for CCR7, excluded terminally differentiated effector memory CD45RA+ cells. With V trimmed by 4 bases and J by 2 bases, 1 base remained unmatched. Germline V gene lookup returns CDR1 MGHRA and CDR2 YSYEKL. CDR3 size: 14 residues. Genomic DNA from each subset was divided evenly over several immunoSEQ plates. Method: immunoSEQ multiplex PCR; TCRdb's copy keeps in-frame clones and lacks some. The table has around 650,000 clones, roughly 95% seen once; the top ten hold more than 0.085%.

The chain couples TRBV4-1 to TRBJ1-3, with 8 bases that match TRBD1. What was sequenced was naive CD8+ T cells sorted from blood. The clonotype originates from a woman in her thirties in good health. This CDR3 is CASSRTGTGNTIYF. CDR3 nucleotides: TGCGCCAGCAGCCGGACAGGGACTGGAAACACCATATATTTT.